This T cell receptor beta chain was retrieved from a study of T-cell reconstitution after alpha-beta-depleted transplantation in children (dated by TCRdb to the mid-2010s). For the wider study: Using TCR repertoire profiling, the study followed T-cell immune reconstitution in a quantitative way in children after TCRalphabeta/CD19-depleted allogeneic hematopoietic cell transplantation. The research as a whole found: Hyperexpanded clone frequencies declined over subsequent months; after one year, T-cell counts and TCRbeta diversity were mostly attributed to newly produced T cells. In some patients, high TCRbeta diversity at day 60 was attributed to recipient T cells and intrathymic progenitors that had survived conditioning. About two months after transplant, the apparently early recovery of alphabetaT-cell counts reportedly depended on just several hundred clones that had expanded rapidly and came from non-depleted graft cells.

The protocol used for the library was PCR. Sequencing was carried out with an Illumina HiSeq 2500. To normalize quantification of the TCRbeta repertoire, the TCR libraries were built with molecular barcoding that relied on unique molecular identifiers. TCRdb reran the public reads through fastp at Q25 and MiXCR, keeping productive beta chains. Rows merge per CDR3 protein into single entries with the most common DNA and genes. Recorded for this sample are around 250,000 distinct CDR3 sequences; just under 8.5% of them occurred a single time. In total, the top ten clones hold 6.3% of the sample. In the paper's terms, the treatment or condition label means: allogeneic hematopoietic cell transplantation with graft depleted of TCRalphabeta T cells and CD19 B cells. Transplant recipients were children who received TCRalphabeta/CD19-depleted allogeneic hematopoietic cell grafts. The CDR3 contains 13 residues, cysteine and phenylalanine counted. The retained sequence is limited to the CDR3, 39 bases, with the frame set at the first base. Deletion took 3 bases off V and 4 bases off J, with a span of 5 bases between the germline ends. Via the germline V gene, CDR1 is SGHRS and CDR2 YFSETQ.

This clonotype was seen at least ten times. What this receptor recognizes is not known. Qualities for individual bases were not recorded, and no much larger clone is one base off. The V gene is TRBV5-1 and the J gene is TRBJ1-6; the D gene cannot be named for sure. The sequencing used PBMCs, mostly from graft donor cells, collected 180 days after TCRalphabeta/CD19-depleted stem cell transplant. This clonotype was sampled from a male patient under 18 who had a stem cell transplant for acute lymphoblastic leukemia, so the T cells may come from the graft donor. The nucleotide sequence is TGCGCCAGCAGCTGGAGATATAATTCACCCCTCCACTTT. This encodes CASSWRYNSPLHF.